The rows below give T cell receptor beta chains drawn from one sample of a study of OX40 agonist ivuxolimab in advanced cancers. Measured with immunoSEQ multiplex PCR; TCRdb has only the in-frame clones, and not every one. The sample shows 91,000 or so clones, approximately 94% of them seen only once. The sample consisted of CD4+ or CD8+ T cells sorted from blood, taken in a trial of the OX40 agonist ivuxolimab. These receptors were collected from an adult with an advanced solid tumor such as melanoma, head and neck, liver or kidney cancer. CDR3s include the opening cysteine and the closing phenylalanine or tryptophan. D genes are given only for firm matches.

D gene,V gene,J gene,CDR3 protein
.,TRBV5-1,TRBJ2-7,CASSLHQGEYEQYF
.,TRBV5-1,TRBJ2-2,CASSLTRQGRELFF
TRBD1,TRBV5-4,TRBJ1-2,CASRTPGQGVYGYTF
TRBD1,TRBV10-1,TRBJ2-7,CASSDPGTGFSYEQYF
.,TRBV4-1,TRBJ2-7,CASSHRGSYEQYF
.,TRBV6-5,TRBJ1-3,CASSLQGSGNTIYF
TRBD2,TRBV5-4,TRBJ2-7,CASSYGTSGGYEQYF
TRBD1,TRBV28,TRBJ1-5,CASRTGANQPQHF
.,TRBV14,TRBJ2-3,CASSPQGGLRHTQYF
.,TRBV15,TRBJ2-7,CATSPRHGSYEQYF
.,TRBV7-6,TRBJ2-3,CASSLGHAVRTDTQYF
.,TRBV5-4,TRBJ1-3,CASSLGSNSGNTIYF
.,TRBV6-6,TRBJ1-1,CASSKQGTQAFF
TRBD1,TRBV6-6,TRBJ2-7,CASSYSRGQGSYEQYF
TRBD1,TRBV6-5,TRBJ1-6,CASSHRTGPNSPLHF
TRBD2,TRBV18,TRBJ2-7,CASSPKGGGLAGGLTRYEQYF
.,TRBV30,TRBJ1-2,CAEGRTYGYTF